A single sample is the source of the 27 T cell receptor beta chains below, sequenced in a study of cytomegalovirus exposure and HLA in healthy donors. Both 60 Vbeta primers and 13 Jbeta primers went into the PCR. Method: immunoSEQ multiplex PCR; TCRdb's copy keeps in-frame clones and lacks some. The sample contains 150,000 to 200,000 clones, about 76% of which appear only once. The sample was PBMCs. These receptors all come from a woman in her thirties or forties in good health and CMV-seropositive.

J is TRBJ1-2 and V is TRBV21-1. TRBV21-1 is given as a pseudogene. CDR3 size: 15 residues. CDR3 bases: TGTGCCAGCAGCAAAGCTGGAGGGGCGAGTCATGGCTACACCTTC. It translates to CASSKAGGASHGYTF.

The V and J genes are TRBV6-1 and TRBJ1-2, with TRBD1 matching 7 bases. Germline V gene sequence: CDR1 MNHNS, CDR2 SASEGT. Trimming cost V 1 base and J 4 bases; bases outside gene matches: 0. The CDR3 loop spans 13 amino acids. In DNA form, the CDR3 reads TGTGCCAGCAGTGAAGGACAGGGCTATGGCTACACCTTC. It translates to CASSEGQGYGYTF.

The genes are TRBV15 and TRBJ2-2; 14 bases agree with TRBD2. J lost 6 bases, V lost 3 bases, and 3 bases had no gene match. The germline CDR1 and CDR2 sequences are LNHNV and YYDKDF (reference sequence). The CDR3 covers 16 residues. In nucleotides, the CDR3 is TGTGCCACCAGCAGGACTAGCGGGAGGGCTTCCGGGGAGCTGTTTTTT. Translated: CATSRTSGRASGELFF.

The rearrangement uses TRBV5-1 and TRBJ1-1; 7 nucleotides line up with TRBD1. The germline V gene has CDR1 SGHRS and CDR2 YFSETQ. V trimming: 7 bases; J trimming: 7 bases; junction bases outside the gene matches: 19. The CDR3 spans 16 residues. Written as DNA, the CDR3 is TGCGCCAGCTCCCAGGGGACGAGGTCAGGGGGAGGTGAAGCTTTCTTT. This encodes CASSQGTRSGGGEAFF.

The rearrangement joins TRBV5-1 to TRBJ1-4; D is unclear. This CDR3 contains 15 residues. Trimming took 0 bases from V and 0 from J, leaving 6 bases between them. Germline lookup yields CDR1 SGHRS and CDR2 YFSETQ. This chain's CDR3 is CASSLASATNEKLFF. The CDR3, as DNA: TGCGCCAGCAGCTTGGCGTCAGCAACTAATGAAAAACTGTTTTTT.

The chain carries TRBV5-8 and TRBJ2-5, with 9 bases fitting TRBD2. The germline gives CDR1 SGHTS, CDR2 YDEGEE. The CDR3 spans 15 residues. The junction had 8 bases not matched to a gene; V was cut back by 7 bases and J by 1 base. The chain's CDR3 is CASSLAGDTQETQYF. CDR3 nucleotide sequence: TGTGCCAGCTCGTTAGCGGGGGATACCCAAGAGACCCAGTACTTC.

V usage is TRBV25-1 and J usage is TRBJ2-1; TRBD2 matches 9 bases. Germline CDR1 is MGHDK and CDR2 is SYGVNS. CDR3 length: 16 residues. The J segment lost 6 bases and the V segment lost 1 base, leaving 7 bases of the junction unmatched. This CDR3 reads CASSELFGTSSNEQFF. In DNA, the CDR3 is TGTGCCAGCAGTGAATTGTTTGGGACTAGCTCCAATGAGCAGTTCTTC.

This clone was detected only a few times. V usage is TRBV30 and J usage is TRBJ1-6, with D perhaps matching TRBD1 (5 bases). The CDR3 extends over 15 amino acids. Trimming shortened V by 4 bases and J by 10 bases, and 20 bases separated the two germline ends. Germline V CDR1 and CDR2: GTSNPN, SVGIG (reference sequence). CDR3 DNA: TGTGCCTGGATCCCAGCCCAGGGTCAAAGCTCACCCCTCCACTTT. This translates into CAWIPAQGQSSPLHF.

The chain has TRBV27 and TRBJ1-5, with TRBD1 identical over 7 bases. Trimming took 5 bases from V and 4 from J; bases not matched to a gene: 8. Germline V gene data show CDR1 as MNHEY and CDR2 as SMNVEV (reference sequence). CDR3 size: 15 residues. The CDR3 sequence is CASSPQGSPNQPQHF. The CDR3 coding sequence is TGTGCCAGCAGTCCACAGGGGTCGCCAAATCAGCCCCAGCATTTT.

V usage is TRBV27 and J usage is TRBJ1-2, with 11 bases that match TRBD1. The CDR3 totals 17 residues. CDR1 and CDR2 (germline): MNHEY, SMNVEV (reference sequence). V shed 7 bases and J 2 bases; nucleotides not matched to a gene: 12. The CDR3 sequence is CASTTRGQGGNNYGYTF. The DNA of the CDR3 is TGTGCCAGCACTACCCGGGGACAGGGGGGGAACAACTATGGCTACACCTTC.

This sequence joins TRBV7-9 and TRBJ1-1; 7 positions match TRBD1. The CDR3 contains 16 residues. Unmatched junction bases numbered 10, after V lost 5 bases and J lost 1 base. Germline CDR1 reads SEHNR; CDR2 reads FQNEAQ (reference sequence). The CDR3 bases are TGTGCCAGCAGCGAACTGCCCGGGACAGCGAACACTGAAGCTTTCTTT. This codes for CASSELPGTANTEAFF. Variable domain in full (rest from reference TRBV7-9 and TRBJ1-1): DTGVSQNPRHKITKRGQNVTFRCDPISEHNRLYWYRQTLGQGPEFLTYFQNEAQLEKSRLLSDRFSAERPKGSFSTLEIQRTEQGDSAMYLCASSELPGTANTEAFFGQGTRLTVV.

The chain combines TRBV9 with TRBJ2-3; 10 positions agree with TRBD2. V gave up 4 bases and J gave up 0 bases; unmatched junction bases: 5. Germline V gives CDR1 SGDLS, CDR2 YYNGEE. The CDR3 has 16 residues. The CDR3 nucleotides are TGTGCCAGCAGCACTGGGACTAGCGAGAGCACAGATACGCAGTATTTT. The encoded protein is CASSTGTSESTDTQYF.

This sequence joins TRBV7-2 and TRBJ2-2, with no clear D. The V gene's germline CDR1 is SGHTA and CDR2 FQGNSA. V was pared by 1 base and J by 4 bases, with 7 bases between. The CDR3 loop spans 14 amino acids. As DNA, the CDR3 is TGTGCCAGCAGCTTAGACGGTGTCACCGGGGAGCTGTTTTTT. This encodes CASSLDGVTGELFF.

This chain links TRBV6-4 with TRBJ2-3, with 9 bases that match TRBD2. The CDR3 is 15 amino acids. The germline V gene has CDR1 MRHNA and CDR2 SNTAGT. Trimming cost V 4 bases and J 0 bases; bases outside gene matches: 2. The CDR3 sequence: CASSVSGGSTDTQYF. CDR3 coding DNA: TGTGCCAGCAGTGTTAGCGGGGGAAGCACAGATACGCAGTATTTT.

This clone was counted once. The genes are TRBV6-4 and TRBJ2-1; D unclear. The CDR3 is 12 amino acids. Trimming pared 2 bases from V and 12 bases from J, leaving 11 bases between. The germline V gene has CDR1 MRHNA and CDR2 SNTAGT. The CDR3 sequence: CASSDGPTAQFF. The CDR3 DNA sequence: TGTGCCAGCAGTGACGGGCCCACGGCGCAGTTCTTC.

In this sample, this clone turned up a few times. V and J are TRBV5-1 and TRBJ2-7; D is perhaps TRBD1 (6 bases). CDR3 length equals 14 residues. V dropped 2 bases and J dropped 5 bases, with 14 bases sitting between them. Germline V gives CDR1 SGHRS, CDR2 YFSETQ. CDR3 in DNA: TGCGCCAGCAGCTTCGCGGACAGACAGAACGAGCAGTACTTC. Protein: CASSFADRQNEQYF.

Only one count was recorded for this clone. This chain connects TRBV7-8 to TRBJ2-1, with a possible D match to TRBD2 (5 bases). CDR1 is SGHVS, CDR2 FQNEAQ, per germline. The CDR3 is 15 amino acids. V shed 4 bases and J shed 5 bases, with 15 bases lying between them. The chain's CDR3 is CASSSPPGSHNEQFF. CDR3 sequence (DNA): TGTGCCAGCAGCTCCCCCCCGGGGTCCCACAATGAGCAGTTCTTC.

The chain employs TRBV5-6 and TRBJ1-4; maybe TRBD1 (5 bases). Germline V gives CDR1 SGHDT, CDR2 YYEEEE. V dropped 1 base and J dropped 8 bases, with 15 bases sitting between them. CDR3 length: 15 amino acids. The CDR3 coding sequence is TGTGCCAGCAGCTTGCGATCCGCCGGGGGAGAAAAACTGTTTTTT. Its protein product is CASSLRSAGGEKLFF. Full variable domain (missing parts from reference TRBV5-6 and TRBJ1-4): DAGVTQSPTHLIKTRGQQVTLRCSPKSGHDTVSWYQQALGQGPQFIFQYYEEEERQRGNFPDRFSGHQFPNYSSELNVNALLLGDSALYLCASSLRSAGGEKLFFGSGTQLSVL.

This clone has more than one count but fewer than ten. This chain links TRBV6-5 with TRBJ2-7; a weak D match, TRBD2 (5 bases). CDR1 and CDR2 from the germline V gene are MNHEY and SVGAGI. CDR3 length: 15 amino acids. The V end was cut by 0 bases, the J end by 4 bases, with 13 bases between. The CDR3 spells CASSYSLLGSYEQYF. In nucleotides, the CDR3 is TGTGCCAGCAGTTACTCGCTCCTAGGGAGTTACGAGCAGTACTTC.

This chain joins TRBV11-2 and TRBJ2-7, with 8 bases lining up with TRBD2. V lost 5 bases to trimming and J lost 1 base; unmatched junction nucleotides: 4. This CDR3 spans 14 amino acids. Germline CDR1 is SGHAT and CDR2 is FQNNGV. The CDR3 here is CASSDPSGSYEQYF. CDR3 DNA sequence: TGTGCCAGCAGCGACCCTAGCGGGTCCTACGAGCAGTACTTC.

The genes are TRBV27 and TRBJ2-1; 7 bases are a match to TRBD1. The ends lost 7 bases at V and 2 bases at J; junction bases unmatched: 5. CDR1 and CDR2 (germline): MNHEY, SMNVEV (reference sequence). The CDR3 runs 14 residues. CDR3 sequence reads: CASTRQGPYNEQFF. For the CDR3, the DNA is TGTGCCAGCACCCGACAGGGTCCCTACAATGAGCAGTTCTTC.

The CDR3 region has the DNA TGCGCCACCTGGGTGGGAAGCGGGAGGCCGTACGAGCAGTACTTC. Encoded protein: CATWVGSGRPYEQYF. This chain links TRBV10-2 with TRBJ2-7, with 9 bases matching TRBD2. V lost 10 bases and J lost 4; bases outside the gene matches: 14. There are 15 residues in the CDR3. Germline V gene data show CDR1 as WSHSY and CDR2 as SAAADI.

This clone has more than one count but fewer than ten. The chain carries TRBV7-9 and TRBJ2-7, with D maybe TRBD2 (7 bases). CDR1 is SEHNR, CDR2 FQNEAQ, per germline (reference sequence). The CDR3 consists of 15 residues. V was cut by 5 bases and J by 6 bases, with 20 bases left in between. CDR3 region: CASSLLEGGSGEQYF. CDR3 nucleotide sequence: TGTGCCAGCAGCCTGTTAGAGGGGGGGTCCGGCGAGCAGTACTTC.

The CDR3 sequence: CASRKRGGGNQETQYF. CDR3 nucleotides: TGTGCCAGCAGAAAAAGGGGCGGGGGGAACCAAGAGACCCAGTACTTC. The chain joins TRBV28 to TRBJ2-5; TRBD2 matches 8 bases. The CDR3 totals 16 residues. Germline loops: CDR1 MDHEN, CDR2 SYDVKM. With V trimmed by 6 bases and J by 0 bases, 9 bases remained unmatched. Looking up the rest from reference TRBV28 and TRBJ2-5 gives the full variable domain: DVKVTQSSRYLVKRTGEKVFLECVQDMDHENMFWYRQDPGLGLRLIYFSYDVKMKEKGDIPEGYSVSREKKERFSLILESASTNQTSMYLCASRKRGGGNQETQYFGPGTRLLVL.

This clone was observed a few times. This chain joins TRBV7-2 and TRBJ1-6; D unresolved. Germline V gene data show CDR1 as SGHTA and CDR2 as FQGNSA. CDR3 length: 14 amino acids. V lost 3 bases and J 9 bases, leaving 12 bases between the germline ends. CDR3: CASSFGERGSPLHF. CDR3 coding DNA: TGTGCCAGCAGCTTCGGGGAGCGGGGTTCACCCCTCCACTTT.

In its sample, this clone was seen a few times. This sequence joins TRBV5-4 and TRBJ2-2, with D maybe TRBD1 (6 bases). Germline CDR1 SGHNT, CDR2 YYREEE (reference sequence). The CDR3 sequence is 18 residues long. V dropped 4 bases and J dropped 1 base, with 20 bases sitting between them. The CDR3 region has the DNA TGTGCCAGCAGCCTGGGCCCGAACAGGGTGAAGAACACCGGGGAGCTGTTTTTT. It translates to CASSLGPNRVKNTGELFF.

With respect to this clone: This specimen includes other DNA sequences encoding the same CDR3. V usage is TRBV7-9 and J usage is TRBJ1-6, with D unclear. Germline V gene sequence: CDR1 SEHNR, CDR2 FQNEAQ (reference sequence). The length of the CDR3 is 15 residues. With 8 bases removed from V and 6 bases from J, the gap between germline ends came to 17 bases. The CDR3 DNA reads as TGTGCCAGCGTTCCCAACGGAGTTATTAATTCACCCCTCCACTTT. Encoded protein: CASVPNGVINSPLHF.